Below, one TCR beta chain is given with its context. Its specificity is not known. This sample was included in a study of shared clonotypes between healthy human individuals. Study details: CD4 naive cells filled three plates per donor, CD4 memory three, CD8 naive two and CD8 memory one.

Germline assignment: CDR1 MNHNY and CDR2 SVGAGI (reference sequence). The ends were cut back, 6 bases at V and 4 bases at J, with 10 bases in the middle. The CDR3 has 13 amino acids. Study-wide results and limits: Among donors, the sharing of clonotypes was expected to be influenced by sequencing depth. Generally, naive subsets (rather than memory subsets) showed larger estimated richness.

This table comes from immunoSEQ multiplex PCR, and its TCRdb copy is limited to in-frame clones, with some not included. The repertoire includes 2,100,000 or so clones, 95% of them detected once, and 0.13% sits in the top ten. The sample taken for sequencing was naive CD4+ T cells sorted from blood. Subset: CD45RA+ positively selected. This TCR came from a young man in good health. This chain joins TRBV6-6 and TRBJ1-3, with a weak D call TRBD1 (5 bases). As DNA, the CDR3 is TGTGCCAGCAGCCAGGGCTACGGAAACACCATATATTTT. Amino acids: CASSQGYGNTIYF.